The sequence of this TCR beta chain was determined in a study of CD8 T cells in ankylosing spondylitis. Molecular-barcoded quantitative 5'-RACE produced these TCR beta libraries. TCRdb processed the 5' RACE reads anew with MiXCR; each CDR3 protein has one entry. The table records about 500,000 distinct CDR3 sequences, approximately 5.3% of them present only once. In this sample, this clonotype turned up many times. Its antigen remains unidentified. Trimming pared 4 bases from V and 0 bases from J, leaving 10 bases between. CDR1 MGHRA and CDR2 YSYEKL come from the germline V gene. The CDR3 spans 15 residues. The study's findings and limits: Ankylosing spondylitis blood seemed to carry a telltale TCR beta motif made of several highly homologous variants. Relatively rare in peripheral blood, disease-linked clones were also CD8+. Matched ankylosing spondylitis synovial fluid reportedly contained a significantly enriched population of disease-linked clones.

The chain recombines TRBV4-1 with TRBJ1-5; D ambiguous. This receptor was taken from a male donor with ankylosing spondylitis. Sequencing was performed on blood, either unsorted or a sorted T cell fraction (not recorded which). DNA of the CDR3: TGCGCCAGCAGCCTGGGTCCTCTTAGCAATCAGCCCCAGCATTTT. Protein product: CASSLGPLSNQPQHF.